The rows below give T cell receptor beta chains drawn from one sample of a study of beta chain features in type 1 diabetes. Assay used: immunoSEQ multiplex PCR; TCRdb lists only in-frame clones, some missing. The sample lists under 150,000 clones, roughly a sixth occurring once. Source material: central memory CD4+ T cells from blood. Receptors were obtained from a man aged 18 to 30 with type 1 diabetes. Both conserved end residues are part of each CDR3. Fields, in order: D gene, clone size, V gene, J gene, CDR3 DNA, CDR3 protein. A D gene is named only where the DNA matches it firmly. Clone size appears in some rows only: once, few, many, or a class for an expanded clone.

D gene: TRBD2
clone size: few
V gene: TRBV15
J gene: TRBJ2-5
CDR3 DNA: TGTGCCACCAGCAGAGAAATTGTGACTAGCGGGAAAGAGACCCAGTACTTC
CDR3 protein: CATSREIVTSGKETQYF

D gene: -
clone size: few
V gene: TRBV5-1
J gene: TRBJ2-2
CDR3 DNA: TGCGCCAGCAGTCTGAGTAGAGGGAACGCCGGGGAGCTGTTTTTT
CDR3 protein: CASSLSRGNAGELFF

D gene: -
clone size: -
V gene: TRBV2
J gene: TRBJ2-1
CDR3 DNA: TGTGCCAGCAGTGAAGTCTACCCAGGGGCCGATGAGCAGTTCTTC
CDR3 protein: CASSEVYPGADEQFF

D gene: -
clone size: -
V gene: TRBV2
J gene: TRBJ2-5
CDR3 DNA: TGTGCCAGCAGTGATTCCCAAGAGACCCAGTACTTC
CDR3 protein: CASSDSQETQYF

D gene: TRBD2
clone size: -
V gene: TRBV9
J gene: TRBJ2-2
CDR3 DNA: TGTGCCAGCAGCGGTCTGGGACTAAATTTAGGGGAGCTGTTTTTT
CDR3 protein: CASSGLGLNLGELFF

D gene: TRBD2
clone size: few
V gene: TRBV10-1
J gene: TRBJ2-7
CDR3 DNA: TGCGCCAGCAGCGGGACTAGCGGGATAGAGCAGTACTTC
CDR3 protein: CASSGTSGIEQYF

D gene: -
clone size: few
V gene: TRBV7-2
J gene: TRBJ1-6
CDR3 DNA: TGTGCCAGCAGCTTAGTGAATTCACCCCTCCACTTT
CDR3 protein: CASSLVNSPLHF

D gene: -
clone size: few
V gene: TRBV7-3
J gene: TRBJ2-5
CDR3 DNA: TGTGCCAGCAGCTTACGGGCGCAGGGACATGGCGGAGAGACCCAGTACTTC
CDR3 protein: CASSLRAQGHGGETQYF

D gene: TRBD2
clone size: -
V gene: TRBV27
J gene: TRBJ2-5
CDR3 DNA: TGTGCCAGCAGTTCCTTACTAGCGGGGAAGGAGACCCAGTACTTC
CDR3 protein: CASSSLLAGKETQYF

D gene: -
clone size: -
V gene: TRBV7-9
J gene: TRBJ2-5
CDR3 DNA: TGTGCCAGCAGCCCGAGAGAGGCGCTAGCGGAGACCCAGTACTTC
CDR3 protein: CASSPREALAETQYF

D gene: -
clone size: many
V gene: TRBV5-4
J gene: TRBJ2-7
CDR3 DNA: TGTGCCAGCAGCATCCCAGGATCCTACGAGCAGTACTTC
CDR3 protein: CASSIPGSYEQYF

D gene: TRBD2
clone size: few
V gene: TRBV6-1
J gene: TRBJ2-1
CDR3 DNA: TGTGCCAGCAGTGCAAGCGGGGGCTCCTACAATGAGCAGTTCTTC
CDR3 protein: CASSASGGSYNEQFF

D gene: -
clone size: few
V gene: TRBV6-5
J gene: TRBJ1-1
CDR3 DNA: TGTGCCAGCAGTTACAGCGGCAGTGAAGCTTTCTTT
CDR3 protein: CASSYSGSEAFF